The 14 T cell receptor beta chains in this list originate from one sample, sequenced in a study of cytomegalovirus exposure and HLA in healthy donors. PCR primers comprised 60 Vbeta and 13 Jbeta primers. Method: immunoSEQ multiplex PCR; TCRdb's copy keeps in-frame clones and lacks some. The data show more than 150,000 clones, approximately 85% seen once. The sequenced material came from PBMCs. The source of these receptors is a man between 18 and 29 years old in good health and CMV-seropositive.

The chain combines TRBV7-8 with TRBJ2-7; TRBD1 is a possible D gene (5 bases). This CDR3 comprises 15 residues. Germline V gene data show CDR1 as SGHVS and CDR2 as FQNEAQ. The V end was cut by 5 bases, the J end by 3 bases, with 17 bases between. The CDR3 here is CASSDRLRTYYEQYF. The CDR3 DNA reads TGTGCCAGCAGCGACAGACTCCGGACCTACTACGAGCAGTACTTC.

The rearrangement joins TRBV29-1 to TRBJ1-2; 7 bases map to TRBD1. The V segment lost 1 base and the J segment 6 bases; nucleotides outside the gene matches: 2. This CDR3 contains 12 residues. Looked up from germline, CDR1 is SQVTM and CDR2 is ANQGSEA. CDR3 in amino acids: CSVEGQGDGYTF. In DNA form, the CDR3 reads TGCAGCGTTGAAGGTCAGGGGGATGGCTACACCTTC.

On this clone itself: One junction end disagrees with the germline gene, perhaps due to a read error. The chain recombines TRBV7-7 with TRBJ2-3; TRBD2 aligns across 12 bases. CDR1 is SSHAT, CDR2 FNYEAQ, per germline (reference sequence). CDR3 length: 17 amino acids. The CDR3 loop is CASSLSSSGGATDTQYF. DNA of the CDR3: TGTGCTAGCAGCTTATCCTCTAGCGGGGGGGCGACAGATACGCAGTATTTT.

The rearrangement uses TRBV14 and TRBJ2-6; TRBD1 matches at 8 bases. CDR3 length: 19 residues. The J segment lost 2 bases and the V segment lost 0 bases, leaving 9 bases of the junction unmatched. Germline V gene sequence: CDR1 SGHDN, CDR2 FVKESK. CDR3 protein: CASSQDTRTGHTGANVLTF. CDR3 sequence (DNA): TGTGCCAGCAGCCAAGATACCCGGACAGGGCATACTGGGGCCAACGTCCTGACTTTC.

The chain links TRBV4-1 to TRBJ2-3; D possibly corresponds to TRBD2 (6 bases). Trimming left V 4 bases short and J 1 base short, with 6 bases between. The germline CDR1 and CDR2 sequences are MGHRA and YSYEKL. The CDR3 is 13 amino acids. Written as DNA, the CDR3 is TGCGCCAGCAGCCGGGGGGGCACAGATACGCAGTATTTT. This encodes CASSRGGTDTQYF.

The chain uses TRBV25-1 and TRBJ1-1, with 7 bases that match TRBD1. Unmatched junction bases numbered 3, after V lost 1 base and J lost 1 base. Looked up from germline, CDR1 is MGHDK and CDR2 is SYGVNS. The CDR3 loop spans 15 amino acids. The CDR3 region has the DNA TGTGCCAGCAGTGAATTAGGGGGCCCGAACACTGAAGCTTTCTTT. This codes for CASSELGGPNTEAFF.

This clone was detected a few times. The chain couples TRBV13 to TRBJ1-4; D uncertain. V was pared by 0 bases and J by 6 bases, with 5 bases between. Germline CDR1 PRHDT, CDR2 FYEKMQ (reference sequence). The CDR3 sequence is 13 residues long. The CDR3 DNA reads TGTGCCAGCAGCTTAGGCCTGTATGAAAAACTGTTTTTT. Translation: CASSLGLYEKLFF.

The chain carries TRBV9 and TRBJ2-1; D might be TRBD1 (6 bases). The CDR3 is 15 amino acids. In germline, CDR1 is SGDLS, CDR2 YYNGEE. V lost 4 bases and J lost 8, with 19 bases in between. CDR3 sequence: CASSIDYPRGHEQFF. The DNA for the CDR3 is TGTGCCAGCAGCATCGACTACCCCAGGGGTCATGAGCAGTTCTTC. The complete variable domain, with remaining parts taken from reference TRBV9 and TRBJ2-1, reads DSGVTQTPKHLITATGQRVTLRCSPRSGDLSVYWYQQSLDQGLQFLIQYYNGEERAKGNILERFSAQQFPDLHSELNLSSLELGDSALYFCASSIDYPRGHEQFFGPGTRLTVL.

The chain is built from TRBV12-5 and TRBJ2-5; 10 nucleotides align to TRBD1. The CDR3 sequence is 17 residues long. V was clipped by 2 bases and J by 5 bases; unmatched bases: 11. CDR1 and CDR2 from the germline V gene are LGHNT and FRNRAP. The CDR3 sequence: CASGLTQAGTGEETQYF. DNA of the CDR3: TGTGCTAGTGGTTTGACCCAGGCCGGGACAGGGGAGGAGACCCAGTACTTC.

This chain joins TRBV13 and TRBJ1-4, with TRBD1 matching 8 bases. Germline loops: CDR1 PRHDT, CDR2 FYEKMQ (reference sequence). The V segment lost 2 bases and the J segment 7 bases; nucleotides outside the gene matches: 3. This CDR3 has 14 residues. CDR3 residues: CASSLSDRGEKLFF. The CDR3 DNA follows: TGTGCCAGCAGCTTAAGTGACAGGGGTGAAAAACTGTTTTTT.

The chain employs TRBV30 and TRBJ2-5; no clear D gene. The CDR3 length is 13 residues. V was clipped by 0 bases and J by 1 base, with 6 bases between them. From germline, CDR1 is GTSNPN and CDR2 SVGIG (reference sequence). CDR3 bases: TGTGCCTGGAGTGTACGGAGCCAAGAGACCCAGTACTTC. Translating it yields CAWSVRSQETQYF.

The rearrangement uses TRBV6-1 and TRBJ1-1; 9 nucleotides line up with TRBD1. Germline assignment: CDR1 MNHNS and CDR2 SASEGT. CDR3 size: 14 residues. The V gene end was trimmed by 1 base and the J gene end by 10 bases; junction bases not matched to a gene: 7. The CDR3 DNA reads TGTGCCAGCAGTGAAGACAGGGGGCGGAGGACAGCTTTCTTT. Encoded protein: CASSEDRGRRTAFF.

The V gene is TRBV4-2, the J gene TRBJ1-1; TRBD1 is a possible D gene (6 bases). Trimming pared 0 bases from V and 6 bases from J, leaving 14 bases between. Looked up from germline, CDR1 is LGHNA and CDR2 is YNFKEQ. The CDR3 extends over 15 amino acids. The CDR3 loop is CASSQETGHDAEAFF. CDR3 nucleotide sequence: TGTGCCAGCAGCCAAGAAACAGGGCATGACGCTGAAGCTTTCTTT.

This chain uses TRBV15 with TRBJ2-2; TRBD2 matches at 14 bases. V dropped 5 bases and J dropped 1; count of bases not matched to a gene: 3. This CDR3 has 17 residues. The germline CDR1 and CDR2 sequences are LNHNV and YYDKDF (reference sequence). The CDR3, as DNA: TGTGCCACCAGCCCCGGACTAGCGGGGGGGAACACCGGGGAGCTGTTTTTT. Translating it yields CATSPGLAGGNTGELFF.